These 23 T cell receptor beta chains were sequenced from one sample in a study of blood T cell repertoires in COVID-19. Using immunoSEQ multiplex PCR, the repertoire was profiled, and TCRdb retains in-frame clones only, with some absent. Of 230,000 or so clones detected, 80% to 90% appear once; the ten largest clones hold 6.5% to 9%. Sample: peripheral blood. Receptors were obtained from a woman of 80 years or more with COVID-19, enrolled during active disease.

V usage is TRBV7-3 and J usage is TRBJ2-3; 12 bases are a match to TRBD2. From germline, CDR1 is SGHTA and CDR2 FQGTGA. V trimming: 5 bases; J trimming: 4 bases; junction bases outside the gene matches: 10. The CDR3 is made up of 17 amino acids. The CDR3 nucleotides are TGTGCCAGCAGCCCTAAGGGGTCTAGCGGGAGGGCAGATACGCAGTATTTT. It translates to CASSPKGSSGRADTQYF.

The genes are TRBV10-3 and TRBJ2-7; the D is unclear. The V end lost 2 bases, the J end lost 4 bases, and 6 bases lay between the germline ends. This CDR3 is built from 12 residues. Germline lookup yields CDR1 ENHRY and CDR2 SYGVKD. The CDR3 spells CAISEAGYEQYF. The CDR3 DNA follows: TGTGCCATCAGTGAGGCCGGGTACGAGCAGTACTTC.

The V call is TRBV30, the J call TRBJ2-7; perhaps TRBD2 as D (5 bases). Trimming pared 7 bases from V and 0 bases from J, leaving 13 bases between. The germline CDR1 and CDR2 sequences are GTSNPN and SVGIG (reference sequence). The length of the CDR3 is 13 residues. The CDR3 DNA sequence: TGTGCCTTAACCCGGAGGAGCTCCTACGAGCAGTACTTC. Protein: CALTRRSSYEQYF.

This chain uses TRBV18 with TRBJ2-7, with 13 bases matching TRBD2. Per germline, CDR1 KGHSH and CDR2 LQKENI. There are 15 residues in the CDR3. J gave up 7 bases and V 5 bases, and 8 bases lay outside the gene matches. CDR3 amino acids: CASSGGLAGVEEQYF. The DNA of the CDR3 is TGTGCCAGCTCAGGCGGACTAGCGGGAGTGGAAGAGCAGTACTTC.

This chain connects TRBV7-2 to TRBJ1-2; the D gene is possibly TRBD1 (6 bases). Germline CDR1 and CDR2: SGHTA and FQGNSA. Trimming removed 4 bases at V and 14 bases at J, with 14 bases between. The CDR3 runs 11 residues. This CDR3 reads CASSSRQACTF. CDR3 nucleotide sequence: TGTGCCAGCAGCTCTAGACAGGCTTGTACCTTC.

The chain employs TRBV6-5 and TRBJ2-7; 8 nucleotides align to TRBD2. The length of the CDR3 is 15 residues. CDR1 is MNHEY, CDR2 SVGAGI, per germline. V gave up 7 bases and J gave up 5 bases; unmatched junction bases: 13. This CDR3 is CASTPAGGAMDEQYF. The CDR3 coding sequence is TGTGCCAGCACCCCTGCCGGGGGGGCTATGGACGAGCAGTACTTC.

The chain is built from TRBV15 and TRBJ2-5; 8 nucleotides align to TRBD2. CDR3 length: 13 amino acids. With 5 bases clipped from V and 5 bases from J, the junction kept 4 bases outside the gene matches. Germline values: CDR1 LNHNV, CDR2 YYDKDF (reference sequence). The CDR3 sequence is CATSRGLEETQYF. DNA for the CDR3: TGTGCCACCAGCCGGGGACTAGAGGAGACCCAGTACTTC.

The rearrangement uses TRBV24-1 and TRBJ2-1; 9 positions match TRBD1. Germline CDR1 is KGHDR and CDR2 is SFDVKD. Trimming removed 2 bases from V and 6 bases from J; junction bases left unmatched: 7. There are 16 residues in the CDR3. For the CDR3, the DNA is TGTGCCACCAGTGATTCCTCCTTACAGGGGGCCAATGAGCAGTTCTTC. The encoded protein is CATSDSSLQGANEQFF.

CDR3 in amino acids: CASSMSGQGPQPQHF. The CDR3 DNA follows: TGTGCCAGTAGTATGTCGGGCCAGGGCCCTCAGCCCCAGCATTTT. This chain connects TRBV19 to TRBJ1-5, with D perhaps TRBD1 (5 bases). Trimming removed 3 bases at V and 6 bases at J, with 15 bases between. CDR3 length: 15 residues. Per the germline V gene, CDR1 is LNHDA and CDR2 is SQIVND (reference sequence).

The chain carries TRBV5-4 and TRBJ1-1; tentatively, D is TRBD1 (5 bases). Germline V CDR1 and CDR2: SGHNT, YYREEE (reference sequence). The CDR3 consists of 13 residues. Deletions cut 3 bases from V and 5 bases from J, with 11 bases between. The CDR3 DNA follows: TGTGCCAGCAGCTCGGGGGTGACAACTGAAGCTTTCTTT. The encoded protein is CASSSGVTTEAFF.

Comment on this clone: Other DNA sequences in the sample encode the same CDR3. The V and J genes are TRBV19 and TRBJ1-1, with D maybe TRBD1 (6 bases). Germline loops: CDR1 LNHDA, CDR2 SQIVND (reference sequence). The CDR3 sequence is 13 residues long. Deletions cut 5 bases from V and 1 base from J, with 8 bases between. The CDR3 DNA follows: TGTGCCAGTAGTCTCAGGGGGAACACTGAAGCTTTCTTT. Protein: CASSLRGNTEAFF.

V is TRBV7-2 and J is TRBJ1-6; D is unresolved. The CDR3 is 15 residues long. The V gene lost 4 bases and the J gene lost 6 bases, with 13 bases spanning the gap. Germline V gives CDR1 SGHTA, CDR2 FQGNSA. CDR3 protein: CASSSRLVLNSPLHF. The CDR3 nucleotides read TGTGCCAGCAGCTCCCGTCTTGTCCTTAATTCACCCCTCCACTTT.

CDR3 DNA: TGTGCCAGCAGCGTAGGTCTAGCGTTGACCTACGAGCAGTACTTC. Translation gives CASSVGLALTYEQYF. This chain uses TRBV9 with TRBJ2-7; D may be TRBD2 (6 bases). The CDR3 runs 15 residues. Germline CDR1 and CDR2: SGDLS and YYNGEE. V lost 0 bases and J lost 2, with 12 bases in between. Full variable domain (missing parts from reference TRBV9 and TRBJ2-7): DSGVTQTPKHLITATGQRVTLRCSPRSGDLSVYWYQQSLDQGLQFLIQYYNGEERAKGNILERFSAQQFPDLHSELNLSSLELGDSALYFCASSVGLALTYEQYFGPGTRLTVT.

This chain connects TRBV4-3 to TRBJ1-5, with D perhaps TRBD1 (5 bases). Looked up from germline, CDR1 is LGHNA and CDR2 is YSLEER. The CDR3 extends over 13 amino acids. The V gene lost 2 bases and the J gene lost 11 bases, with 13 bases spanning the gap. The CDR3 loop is CASSQSGGLAQHF. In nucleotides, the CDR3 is TGCGCCAGCAGCCAATCGGGGGGTCTGGCCCAGCATTTT.

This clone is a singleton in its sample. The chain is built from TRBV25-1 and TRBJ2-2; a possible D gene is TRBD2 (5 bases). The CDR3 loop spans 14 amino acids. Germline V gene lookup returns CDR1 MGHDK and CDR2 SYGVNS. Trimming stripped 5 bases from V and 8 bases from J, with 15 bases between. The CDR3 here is CASSNPGLDGELFF. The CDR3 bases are TGTGCCAGCAGTAACCCCGGACTCGATGGGGAGCTGTTTTTT.

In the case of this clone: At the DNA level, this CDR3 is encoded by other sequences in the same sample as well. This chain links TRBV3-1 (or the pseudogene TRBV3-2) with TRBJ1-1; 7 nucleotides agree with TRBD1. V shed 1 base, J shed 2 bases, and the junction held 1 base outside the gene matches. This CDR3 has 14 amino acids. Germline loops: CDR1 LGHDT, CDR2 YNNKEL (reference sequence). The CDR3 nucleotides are TGTGCCAGCAGCCAAGGGACAGGAAACACTGAAGCTTTCTTT. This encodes CASSQGTGNTEAFF.

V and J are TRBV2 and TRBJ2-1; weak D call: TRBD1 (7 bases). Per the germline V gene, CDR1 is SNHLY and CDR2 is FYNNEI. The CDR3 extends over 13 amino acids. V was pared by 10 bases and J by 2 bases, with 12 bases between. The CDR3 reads CATAGQTYNEQFF. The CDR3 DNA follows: TGTGCCACCGCGGGACAGACCTACAATGAGCAGTTCTTC.

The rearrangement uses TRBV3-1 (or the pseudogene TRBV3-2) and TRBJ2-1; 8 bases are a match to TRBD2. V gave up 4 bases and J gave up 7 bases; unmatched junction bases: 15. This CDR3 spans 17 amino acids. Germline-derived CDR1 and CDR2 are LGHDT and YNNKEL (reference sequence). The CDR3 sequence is CASSPRGSGDNSNEQFF. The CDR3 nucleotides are TGTGCCAGCAGCCCCCGGGGTAGCGGGGATAATTCGAATGAGCAGTTCTTC.

The CDR3 protein is CASTPGQGALGYTF. CDR3 sequence (DNA): TGTGCCAGTACCCCTGGACAGGGGGCGCTCGGCTACACCTTC. The chain uses TRBV19 and TRBJ1-2, with 11 bases aligning to TRBD1. CDR1 and CDR2 (germline): LNHDA, SQIVND (reference sequence). This CDR3 has 14 amino acids. Trimming removed 7 bases from V and 8 bases from J; junction bases left unmatched: 9.

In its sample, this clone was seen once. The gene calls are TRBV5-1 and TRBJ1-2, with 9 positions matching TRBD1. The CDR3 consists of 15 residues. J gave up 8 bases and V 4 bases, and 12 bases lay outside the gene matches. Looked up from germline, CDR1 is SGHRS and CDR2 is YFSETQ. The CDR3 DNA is TGCGCCAGCAGCCTAGGGACAGGGATAGAAGGAGGCTACACCTTC. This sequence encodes CASSLGTGIEGGYTF.

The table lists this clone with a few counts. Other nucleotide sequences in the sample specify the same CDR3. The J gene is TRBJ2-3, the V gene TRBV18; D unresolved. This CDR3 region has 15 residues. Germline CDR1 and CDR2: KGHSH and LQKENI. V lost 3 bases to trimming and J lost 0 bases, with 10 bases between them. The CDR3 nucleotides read TGTGCCAGCTCACCCCAGGCAGGTAGCACAGATACGCAGTATTTT. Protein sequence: CASSPQAGSTDTQYF. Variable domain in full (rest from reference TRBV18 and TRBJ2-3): NAGVMQNPRHLVRRRGQEARLRCSPMKGHSHVYWYRQLPEEGLKFMVYLQKENIIDESGMPKERFSAEFPKEGPSILRIQQVVRGDSAAYFCASSPQAGSTDTQYFGPGTRLTVL.

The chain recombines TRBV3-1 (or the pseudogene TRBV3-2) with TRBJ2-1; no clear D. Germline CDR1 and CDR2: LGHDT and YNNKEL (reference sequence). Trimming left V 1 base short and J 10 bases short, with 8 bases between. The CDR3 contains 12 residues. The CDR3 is CASSQGFGEQFF. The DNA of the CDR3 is TGTGCCAGCAGCCAAGGATTCGGGGAGCAGTTCTTC.

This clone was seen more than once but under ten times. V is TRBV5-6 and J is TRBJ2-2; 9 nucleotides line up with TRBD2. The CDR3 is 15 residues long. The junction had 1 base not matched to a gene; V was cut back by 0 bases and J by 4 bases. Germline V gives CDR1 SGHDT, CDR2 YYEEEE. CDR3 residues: CASSLGGRATGELFF. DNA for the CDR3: TGTGCCAGCAGCTTGGGCGGGAGGGCCACCGGGGAGCTGTTTTTT.